Below, 3 T cell receptor beta chains from the same sample are listed, as sequenced in a study of beta chain features in type 1 diabetes. Every isolated RNA sample was fully reverse transcribed, so sequencing captured expressed TCRB transcripts. TCRdb's copy holds only in-frame clones and misses some; the assay was immunoSEQ multiplex PCR. The profile covers 300,000 to 350,000 clones, with around 19% appearing a single time and approximately 0.043% taken by the ten largest. Material for sequencing was naive CD4+ T cells from blood. The source of these receptors is a woman between 18 and 30 years old in good health.

A few counts support this clone. The chain's CDR3 is CASSSGTIWAKNIQYF. The CDR3 DNA is TGTGCCAGCAGCTCAGGGACAATCTGGGCCAAAAACATTCAGTACTTC. V and J are TRBV7-9 and TRBJ2-4, with D possibly being TRBD1 (6 bases). V shed 4 bases and J shed 1 base, with 14 bases lying between them. The CDR3 consists of 16 residues. Germline values: CDR1 SEHNR, CDR2 FQNEAQ (reference sequence).

The chain is built from TRBV7-9 and TRBJ1-1; TRBD1 is a possible D gene (5 bases). CDR3 length equals 16 residues. The V gene's germline CDR1 is SEHNR and CDR2 FQNEAQ (reference sequence). With 1 base removed from V and 0 bases from J, the gap between germline ends came to 12 bases. In DNA, the CDR3 is TGTGCCAGCAGCTTAGGTGGACACTGGATGAACACTGAAGCTTTCTTT. Encoded protein: CASSLGGHWMNTEAFF. Full variable domain (missing parts from reference TRBV7-9 and TRBJ1-1): DTGVSQNPRHKITKRGQNVTFRCDPISEHNRLYWYRQTLGQGPEFLTYFQNEAQLEKSRLLSDRFSAERPKGSFSTLEIQRTEQGDSAMYLCASSLGGHWMNTEAFFGQGTRLTVV.

The chain joins TRBV7-8 to TRBJ2-2; 7 positions agree with TRBD1. V dropped 5 bases and J dropped 1; count of bases not matched to a gene: 4. The CDR3 has 15 residues. Germline V gene lookup returns CDR1 SGHVS and CDR2 FQNEAQ. The CDR3 region has the DNA TGTGCCAGCAGCCCCCGGACAGGGAACACCGGGGAGCTGTTTTTT. This encodes CASSPRTGNTGELFF.